These 15 T cell receptor beta chains originate from one sample sequenced in a study of blood T cell repertoires in COVID-19 (dated by TCRdb to the early 2020s). The library was made by the immunoSEQ multiplex PCR assay. TCRdb re-hosts the immuneACCESS table, in-frame sequences only. Its copies lack some clones; in the studies checked, an unresolved V gene accounts for under half of them, and the cause for the rest is not known. This sample comprises approximately 290,000 clones, roughly 89% of them detected only once. The biggest ten clones account for 8.5% to 14% of the sample. The sample comprised peripheral blood. These receptors came from a woman aged 30 to 39 with COVID-19, enrolled during active disease.

This sequence joins TRBV6-1 and TRBJ2-7; D is perhaps TRBD1 (5 bases). From germline, CDR1 is MNHNS and CDR2 SASEGT. Trimming took off 3 bases at V and 1 base at J, with 13 bases between the two ends. The CDR3 spans 15 residues. In nucleotides, the CDR3 is TGTGCCAGCAGTGAGTTCTGGGGCGGTTCCTACGAGCAGTACTTC. This codes for CASSEFWGGSYEQYF.

V and J are TRBV5-4 and TRBJ1-6; a weak D match, TRBD1 (6 bases). The CDR3 runs 17 residues. Looked up from germline, CDR1 is SGHNT and CDR2 is YYREEE (reference sequence). V lost 0 bases, J lost 11 bases, and 21 bases lay in between. Here the CDR3 DNA reads TGTGCCAGCAGCTTGGGGGGGACGGGGGGCGTTGCGACACCCCTCCACTTT. Translated, it gives CASSLGGTGGVATPLHF.

This chain joins TRBV12-3 or TRBV12-4 and TRBJ1-1; the D is unclear. V lost 2 bases, J lost 8 bases, and 9 bases lay in between. CDR3 length: 12 residues. CDR3 DNA sequence: TGTGCCAGCAGTTTACCCTCGACAGAAGCTTTCTTT. Translation: CASSLPSTEAFF.

The genes are TRBV5-1 and TRBJ2-3; 7 nucleotides line up with TRBD2. Losses at the gene ends were 3 bases for V and 6 bases for J; bases not matched to a gene: 10. The CDR3 is made up of 15 amino acids. CDR1 SGHRS and CDR2 YFSETQ come from the germline V gene. CDR3: CASSSTDLLADTQYF. The CDR3 DNA sequence: TGCGCCAGCAGCTCCACAGACCTACTAGCGGATACGCAGTATTTT.

The chain carries TRBV6-1 and TRBJ1-4, with D unresolved. This CDR3 region has 17 residues. With 1 base removed from V and 0 bases from J, the gap between germline ends came to 12 bases. The germline V gene encodes CDR1 MNHNS and CDR2 SASEGT. The CDR3 DNA is TGTGCCAGCAGTGAAGATGAGCGGAAGGCAACTAATGAAAAACTGTTTTTT. Protein sequence: CASSEDERKATNEKLFF.

The J gene is TRBJ1-4, the V gene TRBV7-8; 7 bases line up with TRBD1. The V gene end was trimmed by 4 bases and the J gene end by 10 bases; junction bases not matched to a gene: 9. CDR1 is SGHVS and CDR2 is FQNEAQ in the germline V gene. The CDR3 sequence is 14 residues long. The DNA of the CDR3 is TGTGCCAGCAGCTCGGGACAGCCGATTCGAAAACTGTTTTTT. Protein sequence: CASSSGQPIRKLFF.

The chain couples TRBV7-9 to TRBJ1-4; 7 nucleotides agree with TRBD1. Germline CDR1 and CDR2: SEHNR and FQNEAQ (reference sequence). V was clipped by 5 bases and J by 3 bases; unmatched bases: 3. The CDR3 length is 14 residues. The DNA of the CDR3 is TGTGCCAGCAGCAGTGGGACAGCTAATGAAAAACTGTTTTTT. This gives the protein CASSSGTANEKLFF.

V gene TRBV19 combines with J gene TRBJ1-2; 8 bases are shared with TRBD1. This CDR3 is built from 15 residues. Germline V gene data show CDR1 as LNHDA and CDR2 as SQIVND (reference sequence). J lost 2 bases, V lost 1 base, and 3 bases had no gene match. The CDR3 nucleotides are TGTGCCAGTAGTATAGGGGGACAGGAGAACTATGGCTACACCTTC. Translated, it gives CASSIGGQENYGYTF.

This clone was seen a few times. The V and J genes are TRBV7-2 and TRBJ2-7; D possibly corresponds to TRBD2 (6 bases). Per the germline V gene, CDR1 is SGHTA and CDR2 is FQGNSA. V gave up 5 bases and J gave up 4 bases, with 9 bases separating them. The CDR3 totals 12 residues. The CDR3 reads CASSPLAYEQYF. CDR3 nucleotides: TGTGCCAGCAGCCCACTAGCTTACGAGCAGTACTTC.

In this sample, this clone turned up once. V and J are TRBV5-6 and TRBJ2-2; D is uncertain. CDR1 is SGHDT, CDR2 YYEEEE, per germline. The CDR3 totals 15 residues. V shed 1 base and J shed 4 bases, with 11 bases lying between them. The CDR3 here is CASSLLARFTGELFF. CDR3 nucleotide sequence: TGTGCCAGCAGCTTGTTGGCAAGATTCACCGGGGAGCTGTTTTTT.

The rearrangement joins TRBV27 to TRBJ2-1; D not resolved. V was clipped by 5 bases and J by 3 bases, with 5 bases between them. The germline CDR1 and CDR2 sequences are MNHEY and SMNVEV (reference sequence). The CDR3 runs to 12 residues. This CDR3 is CASSGSYNEQFF. CDR3 in DNA: TGTGCCAGCAGTGGCAGCTACAATGAGCAGTTCTTC.

The chain joins TRBV5-1 to TRBJ2-5, with TRBD2 identical over 7 bases. CDR3 length: 14 amino acids. Germline CDR1 SGHRS, CDR2 YFSETQ. V was pared by 5 bases and J by 1 base, with 5 bases of the junction left unmatched. The CDR3 sequence is CASSEGGGQETQYF. Written as DNA, the CDR3 is TGCGCCAGCAGTGAGGGCGGGGGCCAAGAGACCCAGTACTTC.

The chain uses TRBV5-6 and TRBJ1-4, with D perhaps TRBD1 (6 bases). This CDR3 region has 16 residues. Between the trimmed V and J ends, which lost 4 bases and 8 bases, there was a span of 21 bases. CDR1 and CDR2 (germline): SGHDT, YYEEEE. CDR3 residues: CASSGRGTRLGEKLFF. CDR3 sequence (DNA): TGTGCCAGCAGCGGGCGGGGGACAAGACTTGGAGAAAAACTGTTTTTT.

The V and J genes are TRBV30 and TRBJ2-3; TRBD2 agrees at 8 bases. Germline V gene data show CDR1 as GTSNPN and CDR2 as SVGIG (reference sequence). This CDR3 has 13 residues. V trimming: 2 bases; J trimming: 7 bases; junction bases outside the gene matches: 5. The CDR3 is CAWSSGGAYTQYF. For the CDR3, the DNA is TGTGCCTGGAGTAGCGGGGGAGCGTATACGCAGTATTTT.

The J gene is TRBJ1-2, the V gene TRBV14; 8 bases map to TRBD1. Per germline, CDR1 SGHDN and CDR2 FVKESK. Trimming took 4 bases from V and 8 from J; bases not matched to a gene: 12. This CDR3 has 15 amino acids. DNA of the CDR3: TGTGCCAGCAGCCTCCAAACGGGCAGGGGGCGAGGCTACACCTTC. Amino acid sequence: CASSLQTGRGRGYTF.